These T cell receptor beta chains were read from a single sample in a study of blood T cell repertoires in COVID-19. Libraries were prepared by immunoSEQ multiplex PCR; TCRdb keeps only in-frame clonotypes and omits some of them. Here the sample spans more than 90,000 clones, around 85% being singletons. The specimen sequenced was peripheral blood. Source of these receptors: a human donor in a cohort sampled during active COVID-19. The CDR3 runs from the conserved cysteine through the conserved F or W. Fields, in order: D gene, clone size, V gene, J gene, CDR3 protein, CDR3 DNA. D genes are given only for firm matches. Clone size is not always given. Where it is, it says once, few, many or a class for expanded clones.

>TRBD1|once|TRBV29-1|TRBJ1-1
CSVFGQGGNTEAFF
TGCAGCGTGTTCGGACAGGGGGGCAACACTGAAGCTTTCTTT
>NA|NA|TRBV7-9|TRBJ1-1
CASSKRTEQDTEAFF
TGTGCCAGCAGCAAACGGACAGAACAGGACACTGAAGCTTTCTTT
>NA|NA|TRBV3-1/TRBV3-2|TRBJ1-6
CASSQVTGSSYNSPLHF
TGTGCCAGCAGCCAAGTTACGGGGAGCTCCTATAATTCACCCCTCCACTTT
>NA|NA|TRBV7-3|TRBJ2-2
CASSLEVGELFF
TGTGCCAGCAGCTTAGAGGTCGGGGAGCTGTTTTTT
>NA|NA|TRBV6-5|TRBJ2-7
CASSLLNGGEQYF
TGTGCCAGCAGCCTACTAAACGGGGGCGAGCAGTACTTC
>TRBD1|NA|TRBV7-4|TRBJ2-3
CASSPGFRQGADTQYF
TGTGCCAGCAGCCCGGGGTTTAGACAGGGGGCTGATACGCAGTATTTT
>TRBD2|NA|TRBV6-6|TRBJ2-1
CASGKGLALYNEQFF
TGTGCCAGCGGGAAAGGACTAGCGCTTTACAATGAGCAGTTCTTC
>TRBD2|NA|TRBV10-3|TRBJ2-1
CASGSLAGDEQFF
TGTGCCTCCGGGAGTCTAGCGGGCGATGAGCAGTTCTTC
>NA|NA|TRBV7-9|TRBJ1-2
CASSLRPGEGLTYGYTF
TGTGCCAGCAGCTTACGACCCGGGGAGGGGTTAACCTATGGCTACACCTTC
>NA|NA|TRBV12-3/TRBV12-4|TRBJ2-7
CACNRDDYEQYF
TGTGCCTGCAACAGGGACGACTACGAGCAGTACTTC
>NA|NA|TRBV7-3|TRBJ2-7
CASSPRGGAYEQYF
TGTGCCAGCAGCCCTAGGGGGGGGGCATACGAGCAGTACTTC
>TRBD2|NA|TRBV27|TRBJ2-1
CASSLVGLAGAEDEQFF
TGTGCCAGCAGTTTAGTGGGACTAGCGGGGGCAGAGGATGAGCAGTTCTTC
>NA|once|TRBV28|TRBJ1-2
CASSHNYGYTF
TGTGCCAGCAGCCATAACTATGGCTACACCTTC
>TRBD1|NA|TRBV4-2|TRBJ1-4
CASSQTGTGGEKLFF
TGTGCCAGCAGCCAAACCGGGACAGGGGGTGAAAAACTGTTTTTT
>TRBD1|NA|TRBV27|TRBJ2-1
CASSWTGLNEQFF
TGTGCCAGCAGTTGGACAGGACTCAATGAGCAGTTCTTC
>NA|NA|TRBV24-1|TRBJ2-7
CATRSGSAYEQYF
TGTGCCACCAGATCCGGGTCTGCCTACGAGCAGTACTTC
>TRBD2|NA|TRBV29-1|TRBJ2-2
CSATDSGSLTGELFF
TGCAGCGCCACAGACAGCGGGAGCCTCACCGGGGAGCTGTTTTTT
>NA|NA|TRBV4-1|TRBJ2-1
CASSPTSYSVSYNEQFF
TGCGCCAGCAGCCCCACCTCCTACTCCGTCTCCTACAATGAGCAGTTCTTC
>TRBD1|NA|TRBV27|TRBJ1-2
CASSFSTGPGGYTF
TGTGCCAGCAGTTTCTCGACAGGGCCCGGGGGCTACACCTTC
>NA|NA|TRBV6-5|TRBJ1-1
CASQTTFGTEAFF
TGTGCCAGCCAAACTACTTTTGGTACTGAAGCTTTCTTT
>TRBD1|NA|TRBV28|TRBJ1-2
CASSFPTGANYGYTF
TGTGCCAGCAGTTTCCCGACAGGGGCCAACTATGGCTACACCTTC
>TRBD1|NA|TRBV4-1|TRBJ2-1
CASSHPWGQGQFF
TGCGCCAGCAGCCACCCTTGGGGACAGGGGCAGTTCTTC
>NA|NA|TRBV2|TRBJ2-1
CASSTDGDSYNEQFF
TGTGCCAGCAGTACGGACGGGGACTCCTACAATGAGCAGTTCTTC
>TRBD2|NA|TRBV12-3/TRBV12-4|TRBJ2-3
CASASGSTDTQYF
TGTGCCAGTGCTAGCGGGAGCACAGATACGCAGTATTTT
>TRBD1|NA|TRBV5-4|TRBJ1-3
CASSRSPGTGGTIYF
TGTGCCAGCAGCCGCTCTCCCGGGACAGGAGGCACCATATATTTT
>NA|NA|TRBV7-9|TRBJ1-4
CASSGLQGVEEKLFF
TGTGCCAGCAGCGGCCTACAAGGGGTAGAAGAAAAACTGTTTTTT
>TRBD2|once|TRBV7-3|TRBJ2-3
CASSLGLAGSTDTQYF
TGTGCCAGCAGCTTAGGACTAGCGGGTAGCACAGATACGCAGTATTTT
>NA|NA|TRBV3-1/TRBV3-2|TRBJ2-3
CASSQGTATDTQYF
TGTGCCAGCAGCCAAGGCACTGCAACAGATACGCAGTATTTT
>TRBD1|NA|TRBV4-1|TRBJ1-2
CASSQVGRGPRVGYTF
TGCGCCAGCAGCCAAGTCGGCAGGGGGCCTCGTGTTGGCTACACCTTC
>NA|NA|TRBV3-1/TRBV3-2|TRBJ2-2
CASSQGSRGSGELFF
TGTGCCAGCAGCCAAGGCTCGCGGGGATCCGGGGAGCTGTTTTTT
>NA|NA|TRBV4-2|TRBJ1-2
CASSQGGGRGYTF
TGTGCCAGCAGCCAAGGAGGGGGAAGGGGCTACACCTTC
>NA|NA|TRBV7-4|TRBJ2-7
CASSLVKRGDEQYF
TGTGCCAGCAGCTTAGTAAAAAGGGGCGACGAGCAGTACTTC
>TRBD1|few|TRBV6-1|TRBJ2-7
CASSEARVKTGAYEQYF
TGTGCCAGCAGTGAAGCGCGTGTGAAGACAGGGGCCTACGAGCAGTACTTC
>NA|NA|TRBV6-5|TRBJ1-5
CASSYGGETPQHF
TGTGCCAGCAGTTACGGGGGGGAGACGCCCCAGCATTTT
>NA|NA|TRBV28|TRBJ2-1
CASSLSGTTYNEQFF
TGTGCCAGCAGTTTAAGCGGGACAACCTACAATGAGCAGTTCTTC
>TRBD2|NA|TRBV5-1|TRBJ2-7
CASSLMAGVSYEQYF
TGCGCCAGCAGCTTGATGGCGGGAGTCTCCTACGAGCAGTACTTC
>NA|NA|TRBV24-1|TRBJ1-2
CATSKDSLDGYTF
TGTGCCACCAGTAAAGACAGCCTAGATGGCTACACCTTC
>TRBD1|once|TRBV27|TRBJ1-4
CASSKPGQGGKLFF
TGTGCCAGCAGTAAACCGGGACAGGGGGGAAAACTGTTTTTT
>TRBD1|once|TRBV4-3|TRBJ2-3
CASSQDQGQSTQYF
TGCGCCAGCAGCCAAGATCAGGGACAGTCTACGCAGTATTTT
>NA|NA|TRBV28|TRBJ1-2
CASSLPLTGEGYTF
TGTGCCAGCAGTTTACCCTTGACGGGGGAGGGCTACACCTTC
>TRBD2|NA|TRBV18|TRBJ2-2
CASSGASGENTGELFF
TGTGCCAGCTCGGGCGCTAGCGGGGAAAACACCGGGGAGCTGTTTTTT
>TRBD1|few|TRBV7-8|TRBJ1-6
CASSFGQGGRSPLHF
TGTGCCAGCAGCTTTGGACAGGGGGGACGTTCACCCCTCCACTTT
>NA|NA|TRBV12-3/TRBV12-4|TRBJ2-1
CASGYNEQFF
TGTGCCTCGGGTTACAATGAGCAGTTCTTC
>NA|NA|TRBV5-1|TRBJ2-2
CASSLEGGPGELFF
TGCGCCAGCAGCTTGGAAGGAGGGCCCGGGGAGCTGTTTTTT
>NA|NA|TRBV11-3|TRBJ2-1
CASQGRGEQFF
TGTGCCAGCCAGGGGCGAGGGGAGCAGTTCTTC
>NA|NA|TRBV2|TRBJ1-4
CASSERGGSEYSF
TGTGCCAGCAGTGAAAGGGGGGGTTCAGAATATTCTTTT
>NA|NA|TRBV4-1|TRBJ1-2
CASSQDWAPREIYGYTF
TGCGCCAGCAGCCAAGATTGGGCCCCGCGGGAGATCTATGGCTACACCTTC
>TRBD2|once|TRBV9|TRBJ2-7
CASSRRGLSYEQYF
TGTGCCAGCAGCAGACGGGGACTATCCTACGAGCAGTACTTC
>NA|NA|TRBV7-8|TRBJ1-4
CASSLVGEKLFF
TGTGCCAGCAGCTTAGTGGGCGAAAAACTGTTTTTT
>NA|NA|TRBV14|TRBJ2-2
CASSPAGYPTGELFF
TGTGCCAGCAGCCCTGCAGGATACCCCACCGGGGAGCTGTTTTTT
>NA|NA|TRBV6-6|TRBJ2-4
CASSYSKLLAKNIQYF
TGTGCCAGCAGTTACTCGAAGCTGTTAGCCAAAAACATTCAGTACTTC
>TRBD1|once|TRBV27|TRBJ1-5
CASSGGRGPQQPQHF
TGTGCCAGCAGTGGGGGCAGGGGGCCTCAACAGCCCCAGCATTTT
>TRBD1|NA|TRBV5-1|TRBJ2-7
CASSWAYRDRGFYEQYF
TGCGCCAGCAGCTGGGCATACCGGGACAGGGGGTTCTACGAGCAGTACTTC
>TRBD2|NA|TRBV28|TRBJ2-1
CASSFSSGSNEQFF
TGTGCCAGCAGTTTCAGTAGCGGGAGCAATGAGCAGTTCTTC